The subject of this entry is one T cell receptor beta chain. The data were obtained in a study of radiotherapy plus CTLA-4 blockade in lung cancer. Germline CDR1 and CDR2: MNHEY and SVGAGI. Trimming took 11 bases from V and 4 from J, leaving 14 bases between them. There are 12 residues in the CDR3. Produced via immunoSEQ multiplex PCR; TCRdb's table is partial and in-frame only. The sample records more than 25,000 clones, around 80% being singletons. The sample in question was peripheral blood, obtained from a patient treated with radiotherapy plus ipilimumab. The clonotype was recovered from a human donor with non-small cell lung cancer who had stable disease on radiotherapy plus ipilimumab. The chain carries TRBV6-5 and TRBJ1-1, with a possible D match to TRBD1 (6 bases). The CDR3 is CAANGGITEAFF. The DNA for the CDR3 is TGTGCCGCTAATGGGGGCATCACTGAAGCTTTCTTT.